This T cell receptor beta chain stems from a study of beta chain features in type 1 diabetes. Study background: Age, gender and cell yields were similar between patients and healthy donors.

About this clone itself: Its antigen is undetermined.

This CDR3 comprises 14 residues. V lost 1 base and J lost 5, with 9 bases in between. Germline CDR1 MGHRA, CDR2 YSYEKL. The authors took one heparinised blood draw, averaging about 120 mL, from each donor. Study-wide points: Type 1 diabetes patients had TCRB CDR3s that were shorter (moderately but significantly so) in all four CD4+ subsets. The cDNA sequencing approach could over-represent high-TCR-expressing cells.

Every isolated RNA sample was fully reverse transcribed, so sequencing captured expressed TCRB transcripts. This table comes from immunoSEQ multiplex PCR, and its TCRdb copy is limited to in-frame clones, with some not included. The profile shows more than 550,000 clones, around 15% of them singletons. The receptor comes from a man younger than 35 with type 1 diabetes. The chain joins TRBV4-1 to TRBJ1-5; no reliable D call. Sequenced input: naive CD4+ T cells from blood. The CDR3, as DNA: TGCGCCAGCAGCCAAGTACGGGGTGATCAGCCCCAGCATTTT. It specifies CASSQVRGDQPQHF.